Listed here are 8 T cell receptor beta chains from one sample, sequenced in a study of cytomegalovirus exposure and HLA in healthy donors. PCR used 60 Vbeta primers and 13 Jbeta primers. TCRdb's table, derived via immunoSEQ multiplex PCR, lists solely in-frame clones and lacks some. The table has around 100,000 clones, roughly 80% seen once. What was sequenced was PBMCs. The receptors originated from a middle-aged woman in good health and CMV-seropositive.

The chain recombines TRBV19 with TRBJ2-7; 9 positions match TRBD2. The CDR3 contains 13 residues. The germline V gene has CDR1 LNHDA and CDR2 SQIVND (reference sequence). J was trimmed by 5 bases and V by 6 bases; bases with no gene match: 5. Here the CDR3 DNA reads TGTGCCAGTAGAAAAGGGACTAGCAACGAGCAGTACTTC. It encodes CASRKGTSNEQYF.

The CDR3 loop reads CASSPGTDNYEQYF. CDR3 sequence (DNA): TGTGCCAGTAGCCCAGGGACAGACAACTACGAGCAGTACTTC. The chain has TRBV19 and TRBJ2-7; 7 nucleotides agree with TRBD1. V was pared by 6 bases and J by 3 bases, with 8 bases of the junction left unmatched. The CDR3 runs to 14 residues. Germline V lookup: CDR1 LNHDA, CDR2 SQIVND (reference sequence).

V usage is TRBV15 and J usage is TRBJ2-5; D is perhaps TRBD1 (6 bases). The V gene lost 4 bases and the J gene lost 1 base, with 10 bases spanning the gap. Germline V lookup: CDR1 LNHNV, CDR2 YYDKDF (reference sequence). CDR3 length equals 14 residues. The CDR3: CATSTGQPQETQYF. CDR3 DNA: TGTGCCACCAGCACGGGACAACCCCAAGAGACCCAGTACTTC.

A single count supports this clone. The V gene is TRBV28, the J gene TRBJ1-5, with 8 positions matching TRBD1. The germline V gene encodes CDR1 MDHEN and CDR2 SYDVKM. J was trimmed by 0 bases and V by 2 bases; bases with no gene match: 15. This CDR3 spans 20 amino acids. CDR3 in amino acids: CASSLGSGTGDPYSNQPQHF. In nucleotides, the CDR3 is TGTGCCAGCAGTTTAGGGTCAGGGACAGGCGATCCTTATAGCAATCAGCCCCAGCATTTT.

This clone is a singleton in its sample. The chain is built from TRBV5-1 and TRBJ2-5, with TRBD2 matching over 7 bases. Trimming at V came to 0 bases and at J to 2 bases, leaving 7 bases not matched to a gene. Looked up from germline, CDR1 is SGHRS and CDR2 is YFSETQ. The CDR3 has 16 amino acids. The CDR3 loop reads CASSLASASGQETQYF. CDR3 in DNA: TGCGCCAGCAGCTTGGCCTCTGCTAGCGGACAAGAGACCCAGTACTTC.

J is TRBJ2-3 and V is TRBV5-1, with D possibly being TRBD2 (7 bases). Trimming left V 3 bases short and J 6 bases short, with 17 bases between. Germline V gene data show CDR1 as SGHRS and CDR2 as YFSETQ. The CDR3 is made up of 15 amino acids. The CDR3 DNA is TGCGCCAGCAGCTCGGACGATAGGGGGGGGGATACGCAGTATTTT. The encoded protein is CASSSDDRGGDTQYF.

The rearrangement links TRBV13 to TRBJ1-2; 7 positions match TRBD1. Germline CDR1 is PRHDT and CDR2 is FYEKMQ (reference sequence). J lost 3 bases, V lost 0 bases, and 4 bases had no gene match. The CDR3 runs 15 residues. The CDR3 reads CASSLGTGADYGYTF. The CDR3 coding sequence is TGTGCCAGCAGCTTAGGAACAGGGGCGGACTATGGCTACACCTTC.

The rearrangement joins TRBV28 to TRBJ1-2; D is unresolved. The CDR3 length is 12 residues. The V end lost 5 bases, the J end lost 1 base, and 5 bases lay between the germline ends. Per the germline V gene, CDR1 is MDHEN and CDR2 is SYDVKM. In nucleotides, the CDR3 is TGTGCCAGCAGTAGAGGTAACTATGGCTACACCTTC. Protein product: CASSRGNYGYTF.